The T cell receptor (beta chain) under discussion was sequenced for a study of control samples from healthy donors and cancer patients. Using immunoSEQ multiplex PCR, the repertoire was profiled, and TCRdb retains in-frame clones only, with some absent. The table includes over 85,000 clones, about 88% detected once. Germline CDR1 is GTSNPN and CDR2 is SVGIG (reference sequence). Trimming took 4 bases from V and 4 from J, leaving 11 bases between them. The CDR3 is made up of 13 amino acids. Only a few counts were recorded for this clone. The J gene is TRBJ2-1, the V gene TRBV30; D is possibly TRBD1 (5 bases). The sequenced sample was PBMCs. This sequence was found in a man between 65 and 85 years old with lung cancer. Here the CDR3 DNA reads TGTGCCTGGACCGGTCAGGGTTACAATGAGCAGTTCTTC. Translating gives CAWTGQGYNEQFF.